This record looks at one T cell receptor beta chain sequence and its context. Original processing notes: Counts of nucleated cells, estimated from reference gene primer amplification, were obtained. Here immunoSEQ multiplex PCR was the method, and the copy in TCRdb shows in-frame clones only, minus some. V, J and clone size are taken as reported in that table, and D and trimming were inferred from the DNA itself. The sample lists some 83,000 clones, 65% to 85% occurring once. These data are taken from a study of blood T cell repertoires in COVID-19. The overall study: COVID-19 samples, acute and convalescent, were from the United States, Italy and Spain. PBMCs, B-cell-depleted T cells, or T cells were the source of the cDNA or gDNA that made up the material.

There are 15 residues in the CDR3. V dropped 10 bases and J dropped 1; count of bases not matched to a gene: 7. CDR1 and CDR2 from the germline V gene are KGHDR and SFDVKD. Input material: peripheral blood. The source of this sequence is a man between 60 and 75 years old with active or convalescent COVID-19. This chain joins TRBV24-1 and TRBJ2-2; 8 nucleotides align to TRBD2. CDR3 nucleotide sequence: TGTGCCACTTCACCCAGCGGGGGGAACACCGGGGAGCTGTTTTTT. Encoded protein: CATSPSGGNTGELFF.